The present T cell receptor (beta chain) was sequenced within a study of a mutant IDH1 vaccine in newly diagnosed glioma. Whole-study context: Sex among treated patients split about 60% male, roughly 38% female; mean age was roughly 40 years. Patients arrived already treated with radiotherapy, temozolomide, or both, most having had both. General study points: Vaccine-induced responses were seen in roughly 93% of patients, spanning several MHC alleles.

In its sample, this clone ranks as medium-sized (0.01 to 0.1%). The antigen is undetermined. Time point indicated: baseline, week 1 (first vaccination visit). As for treatment: pre-vaccination baseline after standard-of-care therapy. Donors had new WHO grade 3 or 4 IDH1-mutant, ATRX-lost astrocytomas. Profiled with immunoSEQ multiplex PCR; TCRdb holds only in-frame clones, not every one. The data show tens of thousands of clones, with approximately 86% seen just once and roughly 4.4% held by the top ten. Unmatched junction bases numbered 6, after V lost 5 bases and J lost 2 bases. The CDR3 loop spans 15 amino acids. Germline V gene lookup returns CDR1 MNHEY and CDR2 SVGAGI.

The source is a woman between 40 and 50 years old with glioma. This chain links TRBV6-5 with TRBJ1-5; 7 nucleotides agree with TRBD1. Specimen: PBMCs, collected from a glioma patient treated with radiotherapy, temozolomide or both. The CDR3 sequence: CASSPRGTGNQPQHF. CDR3 nucleotides: TGTGCCAGCAGTCCCAGGGGGACGGGCAATCAGCCCCAGCATTTT.